This T cell receptor beta chain derives from a study of response to subunit inactivated influenza vaccine. General observations from the study: It was the authors' suggestion that each seasonal influenza vaccination recruits few new T cells.

This clonotype was counted only a few times. Its matching antigen is unknown. TCRdb redid the calling of the RT-PCR reads with MiXCR, one entry per CDR3 protein. The sample has 650,000 to 700,000 distinct CDR3 sequences; less than 20% are singletons. Trimming left V 0 bases short and J 7 bases short, with 9 bases between. The CDR3 length is 13 residues. Germline V gives CDR1 SEHNR, CDR2 FQNEAQ (reference sequence). Specimen: PBMCs from blood, collected 11 to 12 days after vaccination. The chain joins TRBV7-9 to TRBJ1-1; no clear D. This clonotype was sampled from a man between 45 and 60 years old who received an inactivated influenza vaccine. CDR3 bases: TGTGCCAGCAGCTTAGCGGTTTACGGTGAAGCTTTCTTT. It translates to CASSLAVYGEAFF.